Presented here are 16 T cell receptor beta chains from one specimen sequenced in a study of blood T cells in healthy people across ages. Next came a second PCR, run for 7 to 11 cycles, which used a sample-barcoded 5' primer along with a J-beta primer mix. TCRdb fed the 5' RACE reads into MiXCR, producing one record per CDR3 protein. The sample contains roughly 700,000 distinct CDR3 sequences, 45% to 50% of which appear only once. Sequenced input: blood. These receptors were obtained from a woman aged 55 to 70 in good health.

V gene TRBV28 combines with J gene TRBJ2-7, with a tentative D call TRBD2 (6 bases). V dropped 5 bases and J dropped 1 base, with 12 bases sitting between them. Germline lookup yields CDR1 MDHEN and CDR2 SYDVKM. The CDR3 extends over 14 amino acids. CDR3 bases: TGTGCCAGCAGTCGGACGGACTATTCCTACGAGCAGTACTTC. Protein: CASSRTDYSYEQYF.

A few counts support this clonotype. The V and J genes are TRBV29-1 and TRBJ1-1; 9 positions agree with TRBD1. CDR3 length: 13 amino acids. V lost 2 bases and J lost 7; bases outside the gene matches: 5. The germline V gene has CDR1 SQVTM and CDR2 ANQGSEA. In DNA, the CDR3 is TGCAGCGTTGAACGCGGACAGGGGCTTGAAGCTTTCTTT. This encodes CSVERGQGLEAFF.

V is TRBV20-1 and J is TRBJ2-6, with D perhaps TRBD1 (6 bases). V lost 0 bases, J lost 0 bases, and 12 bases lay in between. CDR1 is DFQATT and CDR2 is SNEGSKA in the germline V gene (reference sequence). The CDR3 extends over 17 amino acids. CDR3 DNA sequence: TGCAGTGCTAGAGAGCGCAGGGGATTCTCTGGGGCCAACGTCCTGACTTTC. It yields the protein CSARERRGFSGANVLTF.

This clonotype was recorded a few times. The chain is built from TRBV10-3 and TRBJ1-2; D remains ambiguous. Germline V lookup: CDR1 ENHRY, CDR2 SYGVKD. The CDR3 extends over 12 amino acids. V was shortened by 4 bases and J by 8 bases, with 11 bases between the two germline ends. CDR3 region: CAISGGIVGYTF. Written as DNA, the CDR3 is TGTGCCATCAGTGGAGGAATCGTCGGCTACACCTTC.

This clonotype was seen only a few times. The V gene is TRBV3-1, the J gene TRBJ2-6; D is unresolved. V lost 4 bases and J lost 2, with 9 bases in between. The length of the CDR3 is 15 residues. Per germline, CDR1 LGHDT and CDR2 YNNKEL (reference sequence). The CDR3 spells CASSLKGTGANVLTF. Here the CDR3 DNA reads TGTGCCAGCAGCCTAAAGGGAACTGGGGCCAACGTCCTGACTTTC.

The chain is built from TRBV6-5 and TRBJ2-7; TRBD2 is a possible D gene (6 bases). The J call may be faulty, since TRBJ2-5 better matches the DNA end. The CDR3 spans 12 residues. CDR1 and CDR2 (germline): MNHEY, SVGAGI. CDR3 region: CASTGDRETQYF. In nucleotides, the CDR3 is TGTGCCAGCACGGGGGATCGAGAGACCCAGTACTTC.

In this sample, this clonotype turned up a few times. The CDR3 bases are TGTGCCAGCAGTCCCCGACTAGCGGGAGCGACCGGGGAGCTGTTTTTT. It yields the protein CASSPRLAGATGELFF. V is TRBV27 and J is TRBJ2-2, with 12 positions matching TRBD2. CDR1 and CDR2 (germline): MNHEY, SMNVEV (reference sequence). V dropped 5 bases and J dropped 5; count of bases not matched to a gene: 6. The CDR3 spans 16 residues.

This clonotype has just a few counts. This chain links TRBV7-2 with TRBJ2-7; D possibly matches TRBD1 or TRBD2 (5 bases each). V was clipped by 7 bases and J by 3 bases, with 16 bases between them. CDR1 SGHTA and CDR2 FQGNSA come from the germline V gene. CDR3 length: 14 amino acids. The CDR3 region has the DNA TGTGCCAGCACCCAACCTGGGACGGACTACGAGCAGTACTTC. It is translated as CASTQPGTDYEQYF.

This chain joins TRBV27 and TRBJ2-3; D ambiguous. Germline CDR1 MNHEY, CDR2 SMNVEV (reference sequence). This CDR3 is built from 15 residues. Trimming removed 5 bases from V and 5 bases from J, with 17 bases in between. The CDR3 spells CASSILVGKGDTQYF. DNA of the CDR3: TGTGCCAGCAGTATCCTAGTAGGAAAGGGAGATACGCAGTATTTT.

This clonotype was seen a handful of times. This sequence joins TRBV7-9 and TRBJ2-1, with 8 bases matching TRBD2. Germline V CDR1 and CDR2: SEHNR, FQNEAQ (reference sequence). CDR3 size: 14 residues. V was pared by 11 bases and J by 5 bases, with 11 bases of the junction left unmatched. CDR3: CAHSGGGRDNEQFF. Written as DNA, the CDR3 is TGTGCCCACTCCGGGGGGGGCAGGGACAATGAGCAGTTCTTC.

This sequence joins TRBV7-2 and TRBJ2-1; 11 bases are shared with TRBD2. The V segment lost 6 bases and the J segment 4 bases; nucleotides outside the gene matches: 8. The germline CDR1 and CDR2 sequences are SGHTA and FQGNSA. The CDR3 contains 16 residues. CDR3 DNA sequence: TGTGCCAGCAGGCCTAGCTTAGCGGGGGGGTACAATGAGCAGTTCTTC. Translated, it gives CASRPSLAGGYNEQFF.

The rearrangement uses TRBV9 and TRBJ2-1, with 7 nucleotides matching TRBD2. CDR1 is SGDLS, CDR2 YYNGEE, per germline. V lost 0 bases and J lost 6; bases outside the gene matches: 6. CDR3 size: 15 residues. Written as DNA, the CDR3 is TGTGCCAGCAGCGTAGCAGCGGGAACGTCCAATGAGCAGTTCTTC. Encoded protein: CASSVAAGTSNEQFF.

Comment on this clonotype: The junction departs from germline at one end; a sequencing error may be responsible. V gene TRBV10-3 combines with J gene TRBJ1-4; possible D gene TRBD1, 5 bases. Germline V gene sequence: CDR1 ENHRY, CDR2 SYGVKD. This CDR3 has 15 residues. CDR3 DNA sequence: TGTGCCATCAGTGAAGGGGTGGCAACTAATAAAAAACTGTTTTTT. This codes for CAISEGVATNKKLFF.

CDR3: CASSQTGTRDEAFF. The CDR3 region has the DNA TGCGCCAGCAGCCAAACCGGGACAAGAGATGAAGCTTTCTTT. The chain recombines TRBV4-3 with TRBJ1-1; TRBD1 might be the D (6 bases). Trimming shortened V by 2 bases and J by 7 bases, and 14 bases separated the two germline ends. The CDR3 length is 14 residues. Germline CDR1 reads LGHNA; CDR2 reads YSLEER.

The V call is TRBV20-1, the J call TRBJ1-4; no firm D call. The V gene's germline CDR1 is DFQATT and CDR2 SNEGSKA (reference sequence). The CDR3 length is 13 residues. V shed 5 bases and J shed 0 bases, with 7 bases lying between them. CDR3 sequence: CSASNPTNEKLFF. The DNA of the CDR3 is TGCAGTGCTTCTAACCCAACTAATGAAAAACTGTTTTTT.

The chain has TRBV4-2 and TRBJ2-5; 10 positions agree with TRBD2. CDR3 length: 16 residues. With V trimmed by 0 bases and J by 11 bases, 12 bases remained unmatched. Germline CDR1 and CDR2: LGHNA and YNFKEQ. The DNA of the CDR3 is TGTGCCAGCAGCCAAGACAGAGCGGGAGGGTGGGATGAGCAGTACTTC. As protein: CASSQDRAGGWDEQYF.